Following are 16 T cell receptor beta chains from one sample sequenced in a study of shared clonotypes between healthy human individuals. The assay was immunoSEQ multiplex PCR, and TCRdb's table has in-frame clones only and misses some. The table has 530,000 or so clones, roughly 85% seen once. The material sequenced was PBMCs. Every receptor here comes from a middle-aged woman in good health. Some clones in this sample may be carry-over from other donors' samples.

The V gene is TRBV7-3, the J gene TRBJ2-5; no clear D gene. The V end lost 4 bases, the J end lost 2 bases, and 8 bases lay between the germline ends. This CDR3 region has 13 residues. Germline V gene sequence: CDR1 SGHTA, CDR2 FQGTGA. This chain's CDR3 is CASSSMPQETQYF. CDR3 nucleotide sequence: TGTGCCAGCAGCTCGATGCCTCAAGAGACCCAGTACTTC. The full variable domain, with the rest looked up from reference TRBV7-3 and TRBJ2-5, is GAGVSQTPSNKVTEKGKYVELRCDPISGHTALYWYRQSLGQGPEFLIYFQGTGAADDSGLPNDRFFAVRPEGSVSTLKIQRTERGDSAVYLCASSSMPQETQYFGPGTRLLVL.

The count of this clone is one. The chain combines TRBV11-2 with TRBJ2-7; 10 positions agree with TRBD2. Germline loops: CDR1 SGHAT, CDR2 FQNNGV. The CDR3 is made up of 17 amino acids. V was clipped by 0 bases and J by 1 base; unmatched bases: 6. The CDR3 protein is CASSLEVSGRWSYEQYF. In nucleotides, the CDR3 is TGTGCCAGCAGCTTAGAGGTTAGCGGGAGGTGGTCCTACGAGCAGTACTTC.

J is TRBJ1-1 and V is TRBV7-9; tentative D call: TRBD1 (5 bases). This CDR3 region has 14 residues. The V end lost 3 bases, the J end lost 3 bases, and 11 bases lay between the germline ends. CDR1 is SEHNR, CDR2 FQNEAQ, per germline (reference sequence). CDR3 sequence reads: CASSFQGFDTEAFF. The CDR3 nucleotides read TGTGCCAGCAGCTTCCAGGGTTTTGACACTGAAGCTTTCTTT. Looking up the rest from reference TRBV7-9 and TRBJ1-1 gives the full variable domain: DTGVSQNPRHKITKRGQNVTFRCDPISEHNRLYWYRQTLGQGPEFLTYFQNEAQLEKSRLLSDRFSAERPKGSFSTLEIQRTEQGDSAMYLCASSFQGFDTEAFFGQGTRLTVV.

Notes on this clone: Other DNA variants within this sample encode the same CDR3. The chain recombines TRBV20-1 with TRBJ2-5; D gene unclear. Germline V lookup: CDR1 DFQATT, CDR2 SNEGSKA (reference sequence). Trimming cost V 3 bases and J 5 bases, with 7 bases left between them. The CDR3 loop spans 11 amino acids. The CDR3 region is CSARAWETQYF. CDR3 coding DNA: TGCAGTGCTAGGGCCTGGGAGACCCAGTACTTC.

CDR3 residues: CASSSLDTNEQFF. CDR3 DNA sequence: TGTGCCAGCAGCTCGCTGGACACCAATGAGCAGTTCTTC. V and J are TRBV7-3 and TRBJ2-1, with a possible D match to TRBD1 (5 bases). V was cut by 4 bases and J by 6 bases, with 10 bases left in between. Germline V CDR1 and CDR2: SGHTA, FQGTGA. CDR3 length equals 13 residues. The variable domain in full, completed from reference TRBV7-3 and TRBJ2-1, reads GAGVSQTPSNKVTEKGKYVELRCDPISGHTALYWYRQSLGQGPEFLIYFQGTGAADDSGLPNDRFFAVRPEGSVSTLKIQRTERGDSAVYLCASSSLDTNEQFFGPGTRLTVL.

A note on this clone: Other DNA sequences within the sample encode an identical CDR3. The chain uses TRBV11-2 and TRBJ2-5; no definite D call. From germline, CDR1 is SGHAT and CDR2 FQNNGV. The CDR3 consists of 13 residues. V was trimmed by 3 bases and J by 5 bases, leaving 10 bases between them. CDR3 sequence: CASSFGFRETQYF. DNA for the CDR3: TGTGCCAGCAGCTTTGGCTTTCGGGAGACCCAGTACTTC.

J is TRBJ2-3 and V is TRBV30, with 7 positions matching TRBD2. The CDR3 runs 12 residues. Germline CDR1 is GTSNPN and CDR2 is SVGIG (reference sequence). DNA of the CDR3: TGTGCGGGGGGGGAGAGCACAGATACGCAGTATTTT. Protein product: CAGGESTDTQYF.

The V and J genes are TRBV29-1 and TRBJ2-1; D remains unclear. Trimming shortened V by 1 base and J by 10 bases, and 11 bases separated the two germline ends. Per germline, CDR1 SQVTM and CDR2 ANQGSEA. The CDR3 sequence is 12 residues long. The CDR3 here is CSVEGEGREQFF. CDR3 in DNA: TGCAGCGTTGAAGGGGAAGGCAGGGAGCAGTTCTTC.

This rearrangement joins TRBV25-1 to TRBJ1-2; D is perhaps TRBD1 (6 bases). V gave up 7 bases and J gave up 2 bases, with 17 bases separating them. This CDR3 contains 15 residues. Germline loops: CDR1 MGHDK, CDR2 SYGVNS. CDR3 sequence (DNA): TGTGCCAGCACCAAAGGAGGGGGTCAGAACTATGGCTACACCTTC. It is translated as CASTKGGGQNYGYTF.

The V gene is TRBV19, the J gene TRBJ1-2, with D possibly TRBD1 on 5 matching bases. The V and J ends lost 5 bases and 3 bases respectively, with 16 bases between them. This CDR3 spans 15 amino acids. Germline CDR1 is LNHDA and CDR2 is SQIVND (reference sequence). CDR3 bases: TGTGCCAGTAGTCCCTCGGGGGAAGGGCACTATGGCTACACCTTC. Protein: CASSPSGEGHYGYTF.

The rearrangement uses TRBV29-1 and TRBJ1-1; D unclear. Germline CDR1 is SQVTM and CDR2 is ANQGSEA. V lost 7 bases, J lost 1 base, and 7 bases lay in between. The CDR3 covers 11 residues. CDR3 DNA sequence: TGCAGCGCGGGAGCGAACACTGAAGCTTTCTTT. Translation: CSAGANTEAFF.

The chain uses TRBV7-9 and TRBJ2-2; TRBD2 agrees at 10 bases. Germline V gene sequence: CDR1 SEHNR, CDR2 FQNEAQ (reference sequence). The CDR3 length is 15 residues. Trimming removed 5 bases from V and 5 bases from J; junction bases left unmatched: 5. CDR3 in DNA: TGTGCCAGCAGCCTCGGGACTAGCGTAACCGGGGAGCTGTTTTTT. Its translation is CASSLGTSVTGELFF.

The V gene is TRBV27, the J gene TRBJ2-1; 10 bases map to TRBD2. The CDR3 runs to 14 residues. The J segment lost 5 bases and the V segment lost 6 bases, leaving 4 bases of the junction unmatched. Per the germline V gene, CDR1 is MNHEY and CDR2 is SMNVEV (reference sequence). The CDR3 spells CASRASGRNNEQFF. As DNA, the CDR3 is TGTGCCAGCAGGGCTAGCGGGAGAAACAATGAGCAGTTCTTC.

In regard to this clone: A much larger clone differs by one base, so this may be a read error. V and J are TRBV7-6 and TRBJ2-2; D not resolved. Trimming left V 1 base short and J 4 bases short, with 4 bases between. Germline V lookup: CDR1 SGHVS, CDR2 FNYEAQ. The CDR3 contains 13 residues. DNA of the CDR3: TGTGCCAGCAGCTTAGTGCGCACCGGGGAGCTGTTTTTT. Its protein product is CASSLVRTGELFF.

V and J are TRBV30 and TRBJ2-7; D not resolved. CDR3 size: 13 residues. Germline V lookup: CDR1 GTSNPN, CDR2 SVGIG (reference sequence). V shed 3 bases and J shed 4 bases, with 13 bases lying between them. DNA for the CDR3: TGTGCCTGGAGAGTAGGGTTTGGGTACGAGCAGTACTTC. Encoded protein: CAWRVGFGYEQYF. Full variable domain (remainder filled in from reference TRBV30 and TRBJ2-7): SQTIHQWPATLVQPVGSPLSLECTVEGTSNPNLYWYRQAAGRGLQLLFYSVGIGQISSEVPQNLSASRPQDRQFILSSKKLLLSDSGFYLCAWRVGFGYEQYFGPGTRLTVT.

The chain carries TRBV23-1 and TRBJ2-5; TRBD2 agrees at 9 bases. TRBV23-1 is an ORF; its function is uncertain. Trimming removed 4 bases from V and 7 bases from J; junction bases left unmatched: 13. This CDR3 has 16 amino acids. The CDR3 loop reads CASSRPELAGGWTQYF. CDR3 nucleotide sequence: TGCGCCAGCAGTCGACCCGAACTAGCGGGCGGTTGGACCCAGTACTTC.